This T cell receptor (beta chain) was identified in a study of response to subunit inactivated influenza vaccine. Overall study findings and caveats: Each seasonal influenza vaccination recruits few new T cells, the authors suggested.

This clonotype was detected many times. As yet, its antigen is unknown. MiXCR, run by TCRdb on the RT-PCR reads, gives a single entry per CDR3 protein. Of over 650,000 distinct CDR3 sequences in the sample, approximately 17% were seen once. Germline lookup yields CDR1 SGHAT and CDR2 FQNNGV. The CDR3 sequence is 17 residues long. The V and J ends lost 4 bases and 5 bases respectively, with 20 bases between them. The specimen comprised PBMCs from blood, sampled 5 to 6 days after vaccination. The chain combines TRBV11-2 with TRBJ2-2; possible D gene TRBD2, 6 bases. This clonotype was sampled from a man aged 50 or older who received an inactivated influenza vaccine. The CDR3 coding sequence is TGTGCCAGCAGCTGGTTCGAGGTCGGGAGAGGGACCGGGGAGCTGTTTTTT. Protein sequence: CASSWFEVGRGTGELFF.